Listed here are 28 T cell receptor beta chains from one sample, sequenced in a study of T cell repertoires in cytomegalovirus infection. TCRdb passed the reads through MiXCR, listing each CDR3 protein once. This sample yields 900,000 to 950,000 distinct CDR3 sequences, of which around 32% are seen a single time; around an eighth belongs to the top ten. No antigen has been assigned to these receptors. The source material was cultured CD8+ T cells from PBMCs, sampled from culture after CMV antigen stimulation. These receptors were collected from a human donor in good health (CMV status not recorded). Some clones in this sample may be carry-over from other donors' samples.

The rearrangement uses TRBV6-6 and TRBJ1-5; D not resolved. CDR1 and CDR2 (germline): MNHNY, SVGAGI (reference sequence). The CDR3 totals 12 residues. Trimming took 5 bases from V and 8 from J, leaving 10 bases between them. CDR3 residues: CASSPSPEPQHF. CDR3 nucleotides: TGTGCCAGCAGTCCCTCCCCGGAGCCCCAGCATTTT.

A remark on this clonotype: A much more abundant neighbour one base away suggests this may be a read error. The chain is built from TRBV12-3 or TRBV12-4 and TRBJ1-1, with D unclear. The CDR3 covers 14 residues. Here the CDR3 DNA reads TGTGCCAGCTGTTTAAATCCGGGGTACACTGAAGCTTTCTTT. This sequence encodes CASCLNPGYTEAFF.

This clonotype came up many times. The chain's CDR3 is CASSLAPSLDGYTF. In DNA, the CDR3 is TGTGCCAGCAGCTTAGCCCCGTCGCTGGATGGCTACACCTTC. The gene calls are TRBV7-2 and TRBJ1-2; no clear D gene. This CDR3 has 14 amino acids. V shed 0 bases and J shed 6 bases, with 11 bases lying between them. CDR1 is SGHTA, CDR2 FQGNSA, per germline. Supplemented by reference TRBV7-2 and TRBJ1-2, the full variable domain reads GAGVSQSPSNKVTEKGKDVELRCDPISGHTALYWYRQSLGQGLEFLIYFQGNSAPDKSGLPSDRFSAERTGGSVSTLTIQRTQQEDSAVYLCASSLAPSLDGYTFGSGTRLTVV.

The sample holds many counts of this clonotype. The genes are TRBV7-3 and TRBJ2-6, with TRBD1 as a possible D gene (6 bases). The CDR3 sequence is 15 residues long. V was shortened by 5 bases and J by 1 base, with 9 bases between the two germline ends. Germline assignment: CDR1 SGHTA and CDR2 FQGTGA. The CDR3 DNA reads TGTGCCAGCAGCCACAGGGTGTCTGGGGCCAACGTCCTGACTTTC. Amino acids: CASSHRVSGANVLTF.

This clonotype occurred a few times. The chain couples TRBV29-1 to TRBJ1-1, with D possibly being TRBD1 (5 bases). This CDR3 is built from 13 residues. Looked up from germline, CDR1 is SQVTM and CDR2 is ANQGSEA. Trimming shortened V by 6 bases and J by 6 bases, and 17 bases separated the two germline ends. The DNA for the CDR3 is TGCAGCGTCCTCGGGGGACCAAACGCTGAAGCTTTCTTT. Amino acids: CSVLGGPNAEAFF. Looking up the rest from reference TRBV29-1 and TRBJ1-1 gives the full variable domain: SAVISQKPSRDICQRGTSLTIQCQVDSQVTMMFWYRQQPGQSLTLIATANQGSEATYESGFVIDKFPISRPNLTFSTLTVSNMSPEDSSIYLCSVLGGPNAEAFFGQGTRLTVV.

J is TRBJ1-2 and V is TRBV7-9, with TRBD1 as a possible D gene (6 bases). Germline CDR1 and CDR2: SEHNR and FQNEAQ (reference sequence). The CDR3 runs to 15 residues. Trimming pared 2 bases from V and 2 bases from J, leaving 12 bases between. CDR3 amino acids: CASSLPGAGNYGYTF. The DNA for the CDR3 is TGTGCCAGCAGCTTACCAGGGGCGGGGAACTATGGCTACACCTTC.

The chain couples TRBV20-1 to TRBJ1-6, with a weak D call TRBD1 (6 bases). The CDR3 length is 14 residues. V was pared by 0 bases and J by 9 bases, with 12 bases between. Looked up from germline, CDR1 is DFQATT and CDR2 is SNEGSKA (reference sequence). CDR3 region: CSARDTGSGSPLHF. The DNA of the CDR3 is TGCAGTGCTAGAGACACAGGGTCGGGTTCACCCCTCCACTTT.

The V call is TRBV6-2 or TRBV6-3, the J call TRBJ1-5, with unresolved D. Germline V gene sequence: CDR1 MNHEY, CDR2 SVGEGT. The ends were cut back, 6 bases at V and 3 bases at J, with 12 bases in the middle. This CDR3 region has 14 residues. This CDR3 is CASSNPGYNQPQHF. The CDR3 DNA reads TGTGCCAGCAGCAACCCCGGGTACAATCAGCCCCAGCATTTT.

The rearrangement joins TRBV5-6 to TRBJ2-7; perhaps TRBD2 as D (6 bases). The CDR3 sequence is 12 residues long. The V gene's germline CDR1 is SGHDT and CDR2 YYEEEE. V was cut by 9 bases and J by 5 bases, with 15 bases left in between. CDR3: CATGTGGDEQYF. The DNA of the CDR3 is TGTGCCACCGGGACCGGCGGGGACGAGCAGTACTTC.

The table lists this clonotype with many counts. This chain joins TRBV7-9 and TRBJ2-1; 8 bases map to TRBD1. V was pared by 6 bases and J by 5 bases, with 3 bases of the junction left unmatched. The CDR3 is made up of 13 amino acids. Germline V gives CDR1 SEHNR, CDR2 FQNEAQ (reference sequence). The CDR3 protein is CASRSDRDNEQFF. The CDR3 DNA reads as TGTGCCAGCAGGTCGGACAGGGACAATGAGCAGTTCTTC.

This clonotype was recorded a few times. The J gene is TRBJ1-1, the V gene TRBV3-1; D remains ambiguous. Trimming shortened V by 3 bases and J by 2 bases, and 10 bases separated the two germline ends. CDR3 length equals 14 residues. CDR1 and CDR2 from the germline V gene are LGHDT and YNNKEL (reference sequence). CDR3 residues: CASSHIGINTEAFF. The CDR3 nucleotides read TGTGCCAGCAGCCACATAGGAATTAACACTGAAGCTTTCTTT. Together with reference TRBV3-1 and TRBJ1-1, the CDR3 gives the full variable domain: DTAVSQTPKYLVTQMGNDKSIKCEQNLGHDTMYWYKQDSKKFLKIMFSYNNKELIINETVPNRFSPKSPDKAHLNLHINSLELGDSAVYFCASSHIGINTEAFFGQGTRLTVV.

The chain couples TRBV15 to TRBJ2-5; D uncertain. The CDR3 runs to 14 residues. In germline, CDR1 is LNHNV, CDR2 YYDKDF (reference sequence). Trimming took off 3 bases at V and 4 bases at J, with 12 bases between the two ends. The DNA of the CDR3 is TGTGCCACCAGCAGGGAACAGCCGGGAGAGACCCAGTACTTC. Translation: CATSREQPGETQYF.

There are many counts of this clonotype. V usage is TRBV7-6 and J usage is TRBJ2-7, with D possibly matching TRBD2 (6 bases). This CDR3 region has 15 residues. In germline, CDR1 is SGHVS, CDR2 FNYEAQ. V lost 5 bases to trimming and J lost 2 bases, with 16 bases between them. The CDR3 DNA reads TGTGCCAGCAGCCTCCTACAGGAGGGACCCTACGAGCAGTACTTC. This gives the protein CASSLLQEGPYEQYF.

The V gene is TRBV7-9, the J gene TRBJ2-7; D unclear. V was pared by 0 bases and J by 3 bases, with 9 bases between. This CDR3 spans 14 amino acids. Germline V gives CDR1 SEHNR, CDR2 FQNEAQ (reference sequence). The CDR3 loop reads CASSLARWGYEQYV. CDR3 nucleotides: TGTGCCAGCAGCTTAGCCCGCTGGGGCTACGAGCAGTACGTC.

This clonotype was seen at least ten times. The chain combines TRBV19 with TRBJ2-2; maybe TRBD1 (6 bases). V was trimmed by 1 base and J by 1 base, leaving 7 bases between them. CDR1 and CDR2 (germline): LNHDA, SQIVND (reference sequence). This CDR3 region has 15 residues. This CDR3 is CASSIVGQNTGELFF. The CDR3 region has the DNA TGTGCCAGTAGTATAGTGGGACAGAACACCGGGGAGCTGTTTTTT.

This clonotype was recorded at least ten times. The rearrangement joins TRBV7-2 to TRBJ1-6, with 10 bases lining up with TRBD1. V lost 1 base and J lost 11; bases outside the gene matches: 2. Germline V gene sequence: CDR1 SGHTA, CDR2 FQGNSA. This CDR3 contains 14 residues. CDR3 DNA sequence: TGTGCCAGCAGCTTAGGAGGACAGGGGGCACCCCTCCACTTT. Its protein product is CASSLGGQGAPLHF.

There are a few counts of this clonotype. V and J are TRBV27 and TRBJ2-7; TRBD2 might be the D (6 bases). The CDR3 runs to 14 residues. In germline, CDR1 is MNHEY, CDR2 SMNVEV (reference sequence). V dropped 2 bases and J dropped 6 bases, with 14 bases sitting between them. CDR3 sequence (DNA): TGTGCCAGCAGTTTAGGTGCCGGAGGGGCCGAGCAGTACTTC. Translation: CASSLGAGGAEQYF.

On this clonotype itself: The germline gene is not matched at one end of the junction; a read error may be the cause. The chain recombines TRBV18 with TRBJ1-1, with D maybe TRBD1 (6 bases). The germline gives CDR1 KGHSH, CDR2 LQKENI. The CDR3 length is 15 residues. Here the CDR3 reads CVSSPPDRFNTEAFF. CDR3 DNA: TGTGTCAGCTCACCACCGGACAGATTCAACACTGAAGCTTTCTTT.

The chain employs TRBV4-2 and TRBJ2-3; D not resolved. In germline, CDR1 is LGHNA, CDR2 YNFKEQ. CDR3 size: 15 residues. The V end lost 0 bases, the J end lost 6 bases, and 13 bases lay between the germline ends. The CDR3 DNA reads TGTGCCAGCAGCCAAGATTGGCCAGCTGGGGATACGCAGTATTTT. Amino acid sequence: CASSQDWPAGDTQYF.

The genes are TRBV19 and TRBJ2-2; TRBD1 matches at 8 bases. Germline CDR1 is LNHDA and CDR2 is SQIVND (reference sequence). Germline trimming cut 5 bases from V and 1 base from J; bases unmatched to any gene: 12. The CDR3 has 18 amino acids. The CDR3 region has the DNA TGTGCCAGTAGTCCGACGGACAGGGCAGACAAGAACACCGGGGAGCTGTTTTTT. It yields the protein CASSPTDRADKNTGELFF. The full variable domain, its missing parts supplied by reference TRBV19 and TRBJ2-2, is DGGITQSPKYLFRKEGQNVTLSCEQNLNHDAMYWYRQDPGQGLRLIYYSQIVNDFQKGDIAEGYSVSREKKESFPLTVTSAQKNPTAFYLCASSPTDRADKNTGELFFGEGSRLTVL.

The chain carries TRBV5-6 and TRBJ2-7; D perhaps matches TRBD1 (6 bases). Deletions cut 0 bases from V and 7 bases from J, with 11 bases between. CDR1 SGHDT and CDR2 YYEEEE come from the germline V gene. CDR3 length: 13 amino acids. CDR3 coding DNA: TGTGCCAGCAGCTTGGGTCGGACAGCTGAGCAGTACTTC. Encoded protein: CASSLGRTAEQYF. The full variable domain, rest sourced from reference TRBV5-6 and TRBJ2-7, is DAGVTQSPTHLIKTRGQQVTLRCSPKSGHDTVSWYQQALGQGPQFIFQYYEEEERQRGNFPDRFSGHQFPNYSSELNVNALLLGDSALYLCASSLGRTAEQYFGPGTRLTVT.

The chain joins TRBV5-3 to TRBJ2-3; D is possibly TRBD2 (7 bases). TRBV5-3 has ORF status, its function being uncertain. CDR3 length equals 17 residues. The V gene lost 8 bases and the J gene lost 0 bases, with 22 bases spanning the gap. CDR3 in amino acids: CASSPVGRGPSTDTQYF. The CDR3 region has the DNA TGTGCCAGCAGCCCGGTGGGGCGGGGGCCTAGCACAGATACGCAGTATTTT.

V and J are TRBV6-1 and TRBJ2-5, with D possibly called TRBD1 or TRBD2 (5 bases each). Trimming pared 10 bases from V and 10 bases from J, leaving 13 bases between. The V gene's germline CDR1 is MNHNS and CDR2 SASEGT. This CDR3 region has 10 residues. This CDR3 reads CAIIREFQYF. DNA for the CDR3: TGTGCCATCATCAGGGAGTTCCAGTACTTC.

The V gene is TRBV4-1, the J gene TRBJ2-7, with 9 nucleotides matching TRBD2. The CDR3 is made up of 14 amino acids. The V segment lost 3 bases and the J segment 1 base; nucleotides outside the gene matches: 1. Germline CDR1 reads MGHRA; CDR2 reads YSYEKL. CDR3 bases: TGCGCCAGCAGCCATCTAGCGGGGTCCTACGAGCAGTACTTC. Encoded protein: CASSHLAGSYEQYF.

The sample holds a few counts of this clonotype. Here the CDR3 DNA reads TGTGCCAGCAGGCTGTACCCATGGGGGCGCATCTTTGACACCGGGGAGCTGTTTTTT. It codes for CASRLYPWGRIFDTGELFF. The V and J genes are TRBV27 and TRBJ2-2; possibly TRBD1 for D (6 bases). Deletions cut 6 bases from V and 3 bases from J, with 26 bases between. The CDR3 loop spans 19 amino acids. Looked up from germline, CDR1 is MNHEY and CDR2 is SMNVEV (reference sequence).

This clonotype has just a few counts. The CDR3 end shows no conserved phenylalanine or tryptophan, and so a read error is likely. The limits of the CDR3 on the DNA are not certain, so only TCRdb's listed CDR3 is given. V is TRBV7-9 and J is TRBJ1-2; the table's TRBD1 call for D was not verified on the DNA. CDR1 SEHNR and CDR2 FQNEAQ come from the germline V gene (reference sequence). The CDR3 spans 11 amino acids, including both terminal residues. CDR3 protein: CASSRGQGLIL.

The CDR3 loop is CASSFLRQGPPSTNGYTF. The CDR3 region has the DNA TGTGCCAGCAGTTTTCTCAGACAGGGGCCCCCTTCTACGAATGGCTACACCTTC. V usage is TRBV27 and J usage is TRBJ1-2; 8 bases map to TRBD1. J was trimmed by 6 bases and V by 3 bases; bases with no gene match: 18. CDR1 and CDR2 from the germline V gene are MNHEY and SMNVEV (reference sequence). The CDR3 is 18 amino acids.

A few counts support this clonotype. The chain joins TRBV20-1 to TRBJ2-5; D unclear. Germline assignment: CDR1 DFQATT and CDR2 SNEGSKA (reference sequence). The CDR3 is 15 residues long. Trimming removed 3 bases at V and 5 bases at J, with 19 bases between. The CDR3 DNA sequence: TGCAGTGCTAGGGCCCCGAAGGGTTTTGGGGAGACCCAGTACTTC. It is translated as CSARAPKGFGETQYF.